This record looks at one TCR beta chain sequence and its context. This sample is part of a study of blood T cell repertoires in COVID-19. Whole-study context: Italy, Spain and the United States were the sources of the convalescent and acute COVID-19 samples. PBMCs, B-cell-depleted T cells, or T cells were the source of the cDNA or gDNA that made up the material.

Per the original methods: Amplified reference gene primers provided the basis for estimating nucleated cell counts. Here immunoSEQ multiplex PCR was the method, and the copy in TCRdb shows in-frame clones only, minus some. From that table come the V and J calls and clone size; the DNA was used to work out D and trimming. The sample includes under 350,000 clones, roughly 89% of them seen just once. Germline loops: CDR1 MNHEY, CDR2 SMNVEV (reference sequence). CDR3 size: 14 residues. J lost 4 bases, V lost 8 bases, and 7 bases had no gene match. The source of this sequence is a man aged 35-49 years with acute or convalescent COVID-19. The rearrangement joins TRBV27 to TRBJ1-2; 10 nucleotides match TRBD1. The source material was peripheral blood. As DNA, the CDR3 is TGTGCCAGCTCCCCGGGACAGGGGAGCTATGGCTACACCTTC. Its protein product is CASSPGQGSYGYTF.